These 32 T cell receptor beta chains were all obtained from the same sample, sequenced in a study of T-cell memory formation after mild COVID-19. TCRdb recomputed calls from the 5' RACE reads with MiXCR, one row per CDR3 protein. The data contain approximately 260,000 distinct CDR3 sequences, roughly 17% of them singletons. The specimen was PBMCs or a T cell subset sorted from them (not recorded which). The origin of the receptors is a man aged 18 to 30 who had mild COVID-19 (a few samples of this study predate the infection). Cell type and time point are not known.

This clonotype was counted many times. DNA of the CDR3: TGCGCCAGCAGCCTCACAGATCAAGAGACCCAGTACTTC. Translation gives CASSLTDQETQYF. The chain employs TRBV4-3 and TRBJ2-5; D is uncertain. Between the trimmed V and J ends, which lost 4 bases and 2 bases, there was a span of 8 bases. CDR3 length equals 13 residues. The germline V gene encodes CDR1 LGHNA and CDR2 YSLEER.

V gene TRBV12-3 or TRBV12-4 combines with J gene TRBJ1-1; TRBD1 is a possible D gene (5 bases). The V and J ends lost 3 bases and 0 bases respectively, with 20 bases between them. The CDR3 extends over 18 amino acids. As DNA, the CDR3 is TGTGCCAGCAGTTTCGGTCAGGGAGAGGGAGCAGTGAACACTGAAGCTTTCTTT. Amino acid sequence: CASSFGQGEGAVNTEAFF.

The CDR3 region has the DNA TGTGCCAGCAGCTTTCTCGCGGGACTCACAGATACGCAGTATTTT. Its protein product is CASSFLAGLTDTQYF. J is TRBJ2-3 and V is TRBV7-9; TRBD2 might be the D (6 bases). V was cut by 3 bases and J by 2 bases, with 12 bases left in between. The CDR3 has 15 amino acids. CDR1 is SEHNR, CDR2 FQNEAQ, per germline (reference sequence). Combining the CDR3 with reference TRBV7-9 and TRBJ2-3 gives the whole variable domain DTGVSQNPRHKITKRGQNVTFRCDPISEHNRLYWYRQTLGQGPEFLTYFQNEAQLEKSRLLSDRFSAERPKGSFSTLEIQRTEQGDSAMYLCASSFLAGLTDTQYFGPGTRLTVL.

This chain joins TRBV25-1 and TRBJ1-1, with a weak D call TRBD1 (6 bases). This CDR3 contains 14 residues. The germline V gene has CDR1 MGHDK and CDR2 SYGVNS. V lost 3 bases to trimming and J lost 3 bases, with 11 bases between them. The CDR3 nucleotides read TGTGCCAGCAGTGAGTGGGGGCGGGACACTGAAGCTTTCTTT. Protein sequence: CASSEWGRDTEAFF.

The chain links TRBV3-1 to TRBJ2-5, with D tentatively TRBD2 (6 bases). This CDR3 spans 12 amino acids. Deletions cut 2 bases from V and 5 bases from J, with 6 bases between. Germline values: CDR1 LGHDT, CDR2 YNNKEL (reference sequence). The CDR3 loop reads CASSQRGETQYF. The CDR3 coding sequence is TGTGCCAGCAGCCAACGGGGGGAGACCCAGTACTTC.

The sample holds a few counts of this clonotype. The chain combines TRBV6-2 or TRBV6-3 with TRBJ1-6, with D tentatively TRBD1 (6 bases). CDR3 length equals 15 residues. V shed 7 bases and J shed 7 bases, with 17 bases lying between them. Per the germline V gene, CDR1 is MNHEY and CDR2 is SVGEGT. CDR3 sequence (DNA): TGTGCCAGCACGGGGGCGACTATCCACAATTCACCCCTCCACTTT. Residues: CASTGATIHNSPLHF.

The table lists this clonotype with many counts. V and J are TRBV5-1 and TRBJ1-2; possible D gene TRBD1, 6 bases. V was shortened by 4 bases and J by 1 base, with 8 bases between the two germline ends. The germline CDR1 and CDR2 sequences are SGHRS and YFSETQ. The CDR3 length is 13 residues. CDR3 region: CASSLDSNYGYTF. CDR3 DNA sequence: TGCGCCAGCAGCCTGGACAGTAACTATGGCTACACCTTC.

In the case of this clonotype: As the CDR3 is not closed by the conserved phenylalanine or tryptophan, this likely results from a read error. This chain's CDR3 is CASSAGPIQETQYV. CDR3 nucleotide sequence: TGCGCCAGCAGCGCGGGACCGATCCAAGAGACCCAGTACGTC. The chain links TRBV5-1 to TRBJ2-5; D is possibly TRBD2 (6 bases). V shed 4 bases and J shed 1 base, with 11 bases lying between them. CDR1 is SGHRS and CDR2 is YFSETQ in the germline V gene. The CDR3 spans 14 residues.

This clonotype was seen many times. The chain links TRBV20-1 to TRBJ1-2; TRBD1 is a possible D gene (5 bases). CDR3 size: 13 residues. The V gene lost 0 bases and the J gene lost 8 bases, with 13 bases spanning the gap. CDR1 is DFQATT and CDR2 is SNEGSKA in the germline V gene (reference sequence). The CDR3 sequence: CSAREDSQGGYTF. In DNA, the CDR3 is TGCAGTGCTAGAGAAGACAGTCAGGGCGGCTACACCTTC.

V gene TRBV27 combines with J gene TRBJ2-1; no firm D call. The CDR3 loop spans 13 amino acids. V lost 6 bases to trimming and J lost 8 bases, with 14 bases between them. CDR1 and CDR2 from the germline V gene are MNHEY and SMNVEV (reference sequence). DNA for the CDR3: TGTGCCAGCAGACCTTCGGGCGTCTATGAGCAGTTCTTC. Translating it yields CASRPSGVYEQFF.

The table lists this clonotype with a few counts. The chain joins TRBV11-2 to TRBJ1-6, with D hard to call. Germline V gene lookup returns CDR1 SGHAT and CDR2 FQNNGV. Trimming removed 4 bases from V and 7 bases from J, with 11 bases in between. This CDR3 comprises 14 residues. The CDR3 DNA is TGTGCCAGCAGCTCGCTAGCGGGGAATTCACCCCTCCACTTT. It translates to CASSSLAGNSPLHF. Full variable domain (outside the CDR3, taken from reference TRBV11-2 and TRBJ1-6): EAGVAQSPRYKIIEKRQSVAFWCNPISGHATLYWYQQILGQGPKLLIQFQNNGVVDDSQLPKDRFSAERLKGVDSTLKIQPAKLEDSAVYLCASSSLAGNSPLHFGNGTRLTVT.

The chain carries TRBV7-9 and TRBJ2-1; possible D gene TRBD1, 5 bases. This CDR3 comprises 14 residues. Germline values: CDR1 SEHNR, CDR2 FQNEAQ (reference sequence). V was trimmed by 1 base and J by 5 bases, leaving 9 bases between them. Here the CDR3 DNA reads TGTGCCAGCAGCTTAGAACAGGTTCACAATGAGCAGTTCTTC. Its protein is CASSLEQVHNEQFF.

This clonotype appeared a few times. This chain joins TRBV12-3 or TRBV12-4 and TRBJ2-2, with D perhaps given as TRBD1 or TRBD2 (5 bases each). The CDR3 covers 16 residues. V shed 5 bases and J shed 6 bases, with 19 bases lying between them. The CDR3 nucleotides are TGTGCCAGCAGTCCTCAGGGACGAGCGACGCCCGGGGAGCTGTTTTTT. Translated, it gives CASSPQGRATPGELFF.

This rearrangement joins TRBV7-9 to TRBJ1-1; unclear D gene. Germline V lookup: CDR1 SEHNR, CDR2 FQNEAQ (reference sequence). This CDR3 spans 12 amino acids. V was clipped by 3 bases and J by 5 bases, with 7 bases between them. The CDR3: CASSFTTTEAFF. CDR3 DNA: TGTGCCAGCAGCTTTACCACAACTGAAGCTTTCTTT.

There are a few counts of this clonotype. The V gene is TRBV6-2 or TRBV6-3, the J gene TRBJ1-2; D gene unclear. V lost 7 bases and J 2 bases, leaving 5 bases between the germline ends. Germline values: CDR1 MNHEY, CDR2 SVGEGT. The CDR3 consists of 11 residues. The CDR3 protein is CASKLNYGYTF. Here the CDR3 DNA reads TGTGCCAGCAAGCTGAACTATGGCTACACCTTC.

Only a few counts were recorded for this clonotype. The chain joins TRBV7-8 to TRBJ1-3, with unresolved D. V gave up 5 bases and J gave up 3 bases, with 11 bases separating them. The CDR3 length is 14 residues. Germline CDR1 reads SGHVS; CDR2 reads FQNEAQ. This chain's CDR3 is CASSVDGNGNTIYF. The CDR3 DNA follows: TGTGCCAGCAGCGTGGACGGGAATGGAAACACCATATATTTT. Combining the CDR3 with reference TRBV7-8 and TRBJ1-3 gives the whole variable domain GAGVSQSPRYKVAKRGQDVALRCDPISGHVSLFWYQQALGQGPEFLTYFQNEAQLDKSGLPSDRFFAERPEGSVSTLKIQRTQQEDSAVYLCASSVDGNGNTIYFGEGSWLTVV.

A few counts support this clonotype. CDR3 in amino acids: CASSLDYRGYTF. The CDR3 DNA reads TGTGCCAGCAGCTTAGATTACCGAGGCTACACCTTC. This sequence joins TRBV5-4 and TRBJ1-2; D is uncertain. Trimming removed 2 bases at V and 8 bases at J, with 10 bases between. CDR3 length: 12 residues. Per germline, CDR1 SGHNT and CDR2 YYREEE (reference sequence).

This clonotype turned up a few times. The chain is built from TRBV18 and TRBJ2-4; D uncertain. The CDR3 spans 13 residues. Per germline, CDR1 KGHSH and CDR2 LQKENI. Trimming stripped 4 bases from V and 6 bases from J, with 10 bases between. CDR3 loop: CASSLPGLNIQYF. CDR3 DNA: TGTGCCAGCTCACTGCCTGGGCTAAACATTCAGTACTTC.

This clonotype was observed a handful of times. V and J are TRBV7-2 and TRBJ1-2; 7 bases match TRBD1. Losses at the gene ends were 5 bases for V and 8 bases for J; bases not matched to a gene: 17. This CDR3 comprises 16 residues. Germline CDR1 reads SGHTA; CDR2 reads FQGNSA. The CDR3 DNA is TGTGCCAGCAGCCGAGAATTTAGACAGGGAGGAAGCGGCTACACCTTC. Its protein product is CASSREFRQGGSGYTF. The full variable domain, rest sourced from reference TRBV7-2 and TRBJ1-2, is GAGVSQSPSNKVTEKGKDVELRCDPISGHTALYWYRQSLGQGLEFLIYFQGNSAPDKSGLPSDRFSAERTGGSVSTLTIQRTQQEDSAVYLCASSREFRQGGSGYTFGSGTRLTVV.

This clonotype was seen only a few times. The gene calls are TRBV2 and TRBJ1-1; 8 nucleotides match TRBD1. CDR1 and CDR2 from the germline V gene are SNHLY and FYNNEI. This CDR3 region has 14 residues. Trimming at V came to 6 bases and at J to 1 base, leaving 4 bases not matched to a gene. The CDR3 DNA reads TGTGCCAGCAGGGACAGGGCCGGGAACACTGAAGCTTTCTTT. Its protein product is CASRDRAGNTEAFF.

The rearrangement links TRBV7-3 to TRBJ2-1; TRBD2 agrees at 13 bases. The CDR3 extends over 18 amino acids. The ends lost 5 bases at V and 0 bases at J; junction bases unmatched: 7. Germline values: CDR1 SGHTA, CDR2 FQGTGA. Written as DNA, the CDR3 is TGTGCCAGCAGCCGCCCTACTAGCGGGGGGGCCTCCTACAATGAGCAGTTCTTC. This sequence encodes CASSRPTSGGASYNEQFF.

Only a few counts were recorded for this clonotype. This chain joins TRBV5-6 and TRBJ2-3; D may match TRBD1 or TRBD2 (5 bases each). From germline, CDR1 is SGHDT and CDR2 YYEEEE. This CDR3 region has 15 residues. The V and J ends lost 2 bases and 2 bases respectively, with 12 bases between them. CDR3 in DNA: TGTGCCAGCAGCTTAAGAGGGGTTTTCACAGATACGCAGTATTTT. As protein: CASSLRGVFTDTQYF.

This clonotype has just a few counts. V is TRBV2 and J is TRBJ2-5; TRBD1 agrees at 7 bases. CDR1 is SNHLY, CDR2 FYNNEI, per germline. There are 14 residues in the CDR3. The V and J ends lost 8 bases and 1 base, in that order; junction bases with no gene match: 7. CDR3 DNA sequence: TGTGCCAGCCGTAGTCGGACAGGCCAAGAGACCCAGTACTTC. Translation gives CASRSRTGQETQYF.

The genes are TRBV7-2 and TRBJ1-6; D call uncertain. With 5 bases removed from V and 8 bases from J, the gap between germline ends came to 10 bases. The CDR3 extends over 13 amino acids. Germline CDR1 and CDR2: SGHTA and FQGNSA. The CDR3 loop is CASSLDWDSPLHF. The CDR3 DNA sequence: TGTGCCAGCAGCCTGGATTGGGATTCACCCCTCCACTTT.

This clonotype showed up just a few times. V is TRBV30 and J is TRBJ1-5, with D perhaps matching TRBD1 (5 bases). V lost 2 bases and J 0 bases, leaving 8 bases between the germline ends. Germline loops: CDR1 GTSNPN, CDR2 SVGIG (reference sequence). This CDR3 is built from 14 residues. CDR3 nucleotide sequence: TGTGCCTGGAGTACAGGCTATAGCAATCAGCCCCAGCATTTT. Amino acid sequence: CAWSTGYSNQPQHF. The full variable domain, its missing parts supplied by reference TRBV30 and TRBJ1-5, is SQTIHQWPATLVQPVGSPLSLECTVEGTSNPNLYWYRQAAGRGLQLLFYSVGIGQISSEVPQNLSASRPQDRQFILSSKKLLLSDSGFYLCAWSTGYSNQPQHFGDGTRLSIL.

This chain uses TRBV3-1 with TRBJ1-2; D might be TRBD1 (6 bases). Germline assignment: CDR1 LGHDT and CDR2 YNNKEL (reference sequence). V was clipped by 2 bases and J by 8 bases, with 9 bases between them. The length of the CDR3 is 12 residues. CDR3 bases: TGTGCCAGCAGCCAATCTACAGGGGGCTACACCTTC. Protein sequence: CASSQSTGGYTF.

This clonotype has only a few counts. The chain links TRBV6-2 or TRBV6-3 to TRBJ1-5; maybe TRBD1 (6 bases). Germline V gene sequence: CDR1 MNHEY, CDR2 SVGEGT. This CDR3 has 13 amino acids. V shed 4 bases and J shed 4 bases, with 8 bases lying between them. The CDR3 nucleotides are TGTGCCAGCAGTTTTCAGGGGAATCAGCCCCAGCATTTT. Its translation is CASSFQGNQPQHF.

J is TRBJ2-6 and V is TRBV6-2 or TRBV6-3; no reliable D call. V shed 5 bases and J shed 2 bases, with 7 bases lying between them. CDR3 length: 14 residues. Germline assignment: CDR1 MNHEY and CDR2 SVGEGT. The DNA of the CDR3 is TGTGCCAGCAGTAGGCTGCCTGGGGCCAACGTCCTGACTTTC. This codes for CASSRLPGANVLTF.

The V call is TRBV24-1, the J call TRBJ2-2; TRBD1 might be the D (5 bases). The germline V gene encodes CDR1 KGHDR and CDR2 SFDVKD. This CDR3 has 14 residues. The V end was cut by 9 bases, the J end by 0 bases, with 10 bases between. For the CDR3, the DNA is TGTGCCACCCAGGGCGTGGCGAACACCGGGGAGCTGTTTTTT. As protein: CATQGVANTGELFF.

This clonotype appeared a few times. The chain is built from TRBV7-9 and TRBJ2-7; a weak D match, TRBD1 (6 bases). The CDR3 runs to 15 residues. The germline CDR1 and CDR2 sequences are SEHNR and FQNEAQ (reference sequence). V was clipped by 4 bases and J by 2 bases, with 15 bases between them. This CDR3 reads CASSSQGWGAYEQYF. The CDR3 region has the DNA TGTGCCAGCAGCTCACAGGGTTGGGGAGCCTACGAGCAGTACTTC.

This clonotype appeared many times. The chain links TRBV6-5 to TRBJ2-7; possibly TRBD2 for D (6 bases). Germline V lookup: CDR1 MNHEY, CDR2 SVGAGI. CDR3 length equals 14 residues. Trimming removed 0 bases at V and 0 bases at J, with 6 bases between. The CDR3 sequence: CASSYSRGSYEQYF. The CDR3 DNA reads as TGTGCCAGCAGTTACTCGCGGGGCTCCTACGAGCAGTACTTC.

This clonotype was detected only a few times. The CDR3 nucleotides read TGTGCCAGCACGACCGGGGGCAGGGGCACTGAAGCTTTCTTT. It specifies CASTTGGRGTEAFF. J is TRBJ1-1 and V is TRBV2; D is perhaps TRBD1 (6 bases). CDR3 length equals 14 residues. Deletions cut 7 bases from V and 4 bases from J, with 16 bases between. Germline loops: CDR1 SNHLY, CDR2 FYNNEI. The whole variable domain, remainder taken from reference TRBV2 and TRBJ1-1, is EPEVTQTPSHQVTQMGQEVILRCVPISNHLYFYWYRQILGQKVEFLVSFYNNEISEKSEIFDDQFSVERPDGSNFTLKIRSTKLEDSAMYFCASTTGGRGTEAFFGQGTRLTVV.